This T cell receptor (beta chain) was sequenced in a study of blood T cell repertoires in COVID-19. Study overall: Sites in the United States, Italy and Spain provided acute and convalescent COVID-19 samples.

Living in under 30 US areas, the participants were between 18 and 89 years of age. Researchers sorted participants into cohorts using their self-reported clinical history. The V and J ends lost 8 bases and 5 bases, in that order; junction bases with no gene match: 26. Germline values: CDR1 WSHSY, CDR2 SAAADI. This CDR3 comprises 20 residues. In the study's own analysis: Reference gene primer amplification in the assay estimated nucleated cell counts. Clones were read by immunoSEQ multiplex PCR, and TCRdb kept only the in-frame ones, dropping some. The V and J calls and clone size were taken over from that table, and D and trimming were inferred from the DNA. The sample includes around 50,000 clones, approximately 80% seen only once; the top ten take around 5.8%. This clone was counted once.

The sequence was obtained from a woman aged 45-65 years with acute COVID-19. J is TRBJ2-1 and V is TRBV10-2, with 8 positions matching TRBD2. The specimen sequenced was PBMCs or T cells enriched from blood (not recorded which). DNA of the CDR3: TGCGCCAGCCATTCGGGGACCGGGACTAGAGCGTCGTGGCGGGACAATGAGCAGTTCTTC. It translates to CASHSGTGTRASWRDNEQFF.